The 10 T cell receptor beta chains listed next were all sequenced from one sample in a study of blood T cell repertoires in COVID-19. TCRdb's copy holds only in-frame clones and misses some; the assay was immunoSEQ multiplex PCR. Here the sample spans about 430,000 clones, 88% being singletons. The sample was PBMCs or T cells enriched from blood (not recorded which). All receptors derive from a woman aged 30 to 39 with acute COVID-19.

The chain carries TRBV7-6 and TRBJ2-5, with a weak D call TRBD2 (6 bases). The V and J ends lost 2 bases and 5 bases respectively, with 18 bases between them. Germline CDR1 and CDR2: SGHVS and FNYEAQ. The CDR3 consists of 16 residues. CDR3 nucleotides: TGTGCCAGCAGCTTAATGGCGGGGACCCTTTCCGAGACCCAGTACTTC. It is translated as CASSLMAGTLSETQYF.

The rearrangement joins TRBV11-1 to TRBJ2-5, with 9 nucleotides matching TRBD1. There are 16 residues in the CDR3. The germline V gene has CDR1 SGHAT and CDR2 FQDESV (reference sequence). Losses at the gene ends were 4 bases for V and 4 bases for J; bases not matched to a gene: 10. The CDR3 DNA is TGTGCCAGCAGCTCGACCCGGGACAGGGAACGAGAGACCCAGTACTTC. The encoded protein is CASSSTRDRERETQYF. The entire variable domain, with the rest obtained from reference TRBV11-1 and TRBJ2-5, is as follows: EAEVAQSPRYKITEKSQAVAFWCDPISGHATLYWYRQILGQGPELLVQFQDESVVDDSQLPKDRFSAERLKGVDSTLKIQPAELGDSAMYLCASSSTRDRERETQYFGPGTRLLVL.

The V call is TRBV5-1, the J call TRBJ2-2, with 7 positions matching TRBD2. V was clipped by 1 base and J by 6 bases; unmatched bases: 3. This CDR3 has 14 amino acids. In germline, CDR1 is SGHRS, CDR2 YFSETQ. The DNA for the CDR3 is TGCGCCAGCAGCTTGAAAAGCGGGGCCGGGGAGCTGTTTTTT. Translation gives CASSLKSGAGELFF. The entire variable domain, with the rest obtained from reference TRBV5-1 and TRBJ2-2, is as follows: KAGVTQTPRYLIKTRGQQVTLSCSPISGHRSVSWYQQTPGQGLQFLFEYFSETQRNKGNFPGRFSGRQFSNSRSEMNVSTLELGDSALYLCASSLKSGAGELFFGEGSRLTVL.

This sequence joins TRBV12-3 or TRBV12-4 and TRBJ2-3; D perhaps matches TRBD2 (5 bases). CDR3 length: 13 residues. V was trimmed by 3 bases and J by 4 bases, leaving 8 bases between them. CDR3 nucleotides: TGTGCCAGCAGTTTTGTGGGAGCAGATACGCAGTATTTT. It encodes CASSFVGADTQYF.

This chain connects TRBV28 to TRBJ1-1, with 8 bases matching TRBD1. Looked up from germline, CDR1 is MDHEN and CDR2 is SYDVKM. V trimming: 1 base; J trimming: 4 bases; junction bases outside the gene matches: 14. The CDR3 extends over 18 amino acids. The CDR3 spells CASSLYSSGTGRRTEAFF. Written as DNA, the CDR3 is TGTGCCAGCAGTTTATATAGCAGCGGGACAGGTCGCCGCACTGAAGCTTTCTTT.

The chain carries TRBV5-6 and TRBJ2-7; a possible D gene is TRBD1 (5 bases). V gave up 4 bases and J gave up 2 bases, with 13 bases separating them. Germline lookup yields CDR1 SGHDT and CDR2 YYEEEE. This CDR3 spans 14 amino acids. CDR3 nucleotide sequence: TGTGCCAGCAGCGCAGGGCCGAAGACCTACGAGCAGTACTTC. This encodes CASSAGPKTYEQYF. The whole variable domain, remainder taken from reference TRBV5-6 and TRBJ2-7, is DAGVTQSPTHLIKTRGQQVTLRCSPKSGHDTVSWYQQALGQGPQFIFQYYEEEERQRGNFPDRFSGHQFPNYSSELNVNALLLGDSALYLCASSAGPKTYEQYFGPGTRLTVT.

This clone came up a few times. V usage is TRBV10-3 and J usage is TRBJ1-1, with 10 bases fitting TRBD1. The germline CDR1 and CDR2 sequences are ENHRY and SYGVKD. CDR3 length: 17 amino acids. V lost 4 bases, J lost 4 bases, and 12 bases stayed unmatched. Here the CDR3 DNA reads TGTGCCATCAGTGGCACCGGGACAGGGGCTCCCCTCACTGAAGCTTTCTTT. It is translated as CAISGTGTGAPLTEAFF.

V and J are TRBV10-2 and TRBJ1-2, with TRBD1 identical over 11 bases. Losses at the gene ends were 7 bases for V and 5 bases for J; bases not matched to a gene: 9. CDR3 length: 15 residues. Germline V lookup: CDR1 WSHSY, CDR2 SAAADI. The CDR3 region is CASIAGTGGGYGYTF. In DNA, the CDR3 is TGCGCCAGCATAGCCGGGACAGGGGGAGGATATGGCTACACCTTC.

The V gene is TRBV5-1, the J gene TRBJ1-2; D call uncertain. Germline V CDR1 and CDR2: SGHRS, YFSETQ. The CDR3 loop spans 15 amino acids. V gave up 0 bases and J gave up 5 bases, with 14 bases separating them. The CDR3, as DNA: TGCGCCAGCAGCTTGGTCCCTCAGGCGACATATGGCTACACCTTC. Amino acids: CASSLVPQATYGYTF.

The CDR3 DNA follows: TGTGCCAGCAGCTTAACGGGAAGGGGAAACACAGATACGCAGTATTTT. Its translation: CASSLTGRGNTDTQYF. The rearrangement joins TRBV7-3 to TRBJ2-3; perhaps TRBD1 as D (5 bases). The CDR3 spans 16 residues. Germline lookup yields CDR1 SGHTA and CDR2 FQGTGA. V was trimmed by 0 bases and J by 2 bases, leaving 12 bases between them.